This T cell receptor (beta chain) was captured in a study of T cell repertoires in cytomegalovirus infection. Study-level background: Public signatures in TCR beta pointed to CMV infection and matching HLA type.

Via MiXCR, TCRdb re-called the reads, giving one row per CDR3 protein. The sample lists a few hundred thousand distinct CDR3 sequences, around 9% occurring once. Study results and limitations: Pooled public TCR beta family frequency picked out CMV carriers with the relevant HLA.

In this sample, this clonotype turned up many times. As yet, its antigen is unknown. This TCR derives from a human donor in good health (CMV status not recorded). Some clones in this sample may be carry-over from other donors' samples. Sequencing input: PBMCs.

The CDR3 nucleotides are TGTGCCAGCAGCCCCCTCCTGAAGCCCCAGCATTTT. This translates into CASSPLLKPQHF. The V and J genes are TRBV6-2 or TRBV6-3 and TRBJ1-5; no clear D. Trimming stripped 6 bases from V and 8 bases from J, with 11 bases between. CDR1 MNHEY and CDR2 SVGEGT come from the germline V gene. The CDR3 is 12 residues long.